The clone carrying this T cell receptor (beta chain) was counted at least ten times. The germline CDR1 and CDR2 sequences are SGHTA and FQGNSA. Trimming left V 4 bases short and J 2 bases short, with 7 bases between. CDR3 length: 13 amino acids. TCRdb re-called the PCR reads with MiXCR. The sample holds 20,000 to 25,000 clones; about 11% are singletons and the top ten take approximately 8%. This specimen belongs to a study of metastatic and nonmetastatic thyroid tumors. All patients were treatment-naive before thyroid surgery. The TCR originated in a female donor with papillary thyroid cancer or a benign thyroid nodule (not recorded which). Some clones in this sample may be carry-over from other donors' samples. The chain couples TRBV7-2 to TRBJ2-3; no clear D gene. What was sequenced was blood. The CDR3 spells CASSSIPTDTQYF. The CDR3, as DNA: TGTGCCAGCAGCTCCATCCCCACAGATACGCAGTATTTT.